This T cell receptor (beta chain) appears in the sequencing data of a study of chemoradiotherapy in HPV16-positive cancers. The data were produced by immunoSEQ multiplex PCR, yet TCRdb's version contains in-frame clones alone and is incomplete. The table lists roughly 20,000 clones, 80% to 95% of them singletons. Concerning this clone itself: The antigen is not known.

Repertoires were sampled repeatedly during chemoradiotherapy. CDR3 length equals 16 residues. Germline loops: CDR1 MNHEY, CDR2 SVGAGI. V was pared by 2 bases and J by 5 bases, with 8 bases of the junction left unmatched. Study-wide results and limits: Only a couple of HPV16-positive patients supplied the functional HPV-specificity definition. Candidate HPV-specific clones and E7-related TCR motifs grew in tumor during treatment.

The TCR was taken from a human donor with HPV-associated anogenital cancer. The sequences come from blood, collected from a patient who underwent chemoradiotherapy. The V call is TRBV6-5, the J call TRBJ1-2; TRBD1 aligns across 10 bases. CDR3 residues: CASSYVRTGGGYGYTF. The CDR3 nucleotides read TGTGCCAGCAGTTACGTTCGGACAGGGGGGGGTTATGGCTACACCTTC.